Below are 13 T cell receptor beta chains sequenced from a single sample in a study of shared clonotypes between healthy human individuals. Profiled with immunoSEQ multiplex PCR; TCRdb holds only in-frame clones, not every one. This table holds 2 million to 3 million clones, approximately 94% found once. The sequenced sample was naive CD4+ T cells from PBMCs. Subset: CD45RA+ positively selected. The receptors shown here come from a man aged 18-30 years in good health. Some clones in this sample may be carry-over from other donors' samples.

This sequence joins TRBV19 and TRBJ2-2, with TRBD1 matching over 8 bases. The J segment lost 2 bases and the V segment lost 6 bases, leaving 5 bases of the junction unmatched. This CDR3 contains 15 residues. Germline lookup yields CDR1 LNHDA and CDR2 SQIVND (reference sequence). The CDR3, as DNA: TGTGCCAGTAGCCGGACAGGGCTAAACACCGGGGAGCTGTTTTTT. Translating gives CASSRTGLNTGELFF.

The chain employs TRBV7-3 and TRBJ2-1, with a possible D match to TRBD2 (6 bases). The V end was cut by 6 bases, the J end by 0 bases, with 9 bases between. Germline V lookup: CDR1 SGHTA, CDR2 FQGTGA. CDR3 length: 14 amino acids. DNA for the CDR3: TGTGCCAGCAGTTCGGGACTCTCCTACAATGAGCAGTTCTTC. Translating gives CASSSGLSYNEQFF.

The chain recombines TRBV28 with TRBJ2-1; perhaps TRBD1 as D (6 bases). V was cut by 5 bases and J by 13 bases, with 12 bases left in between. Germline CDR1 is MDHEN and CDR2 is SYDVKM. There are 11 residues in the CDR3. The CDR3 here is CASSLGAIQFF. The CDR3 DNA follows: TGTGCCAGCAGTCTGGGGGCTATACAGTTCTTC.

The gene calls are TRBV7-9 and TRBJ2-1; 9 bases are a match to TRBD2. This CDR3 has 15 amino acids. Germline trimming cut 3 bases from V and 9 bases from J; bases unmatched to any gene: 9. The germline V gene has CDR1 SEHNR and CDR2 FQNEAQ (reference sequence). Written as DNA, the CDR3 is TGTGCCAGCAGCTTTAGTCCGAGAGCGGGAGGTGAGCAGTTCTTC. It specifies CASSFSPRAGGEQFF.

The J gene is TRBJ1-3, the V gene TRBV27; D is perhaps TRBD1 (6 bases). CDR3 length: 16 amino acids. Germline CDR1 reads MNHEY; CDR2 reads SMNVEV (reference sequence). Between the trimmed V and J ends, which lost 7 bases and 2 bases, there was a span of 18 bases. The CDR3 bases are TGTGCCAGCACCTTATTACAGGGACCGGCTGGAAACACCATATATTTT. It translates to CASTLLQGPAGNTIYF.

The genes are TRBV28 and TRBJ1-5, with 7 bases lining up with TRBD1. Germline lookup yields CDR1 MDHEN and CDR2 SYDVKM. The V segment lost 2 bases and the J segment 1 base; nucleotides outside the gene matches: 5. The CDR3 extends over 16 amino acids. Here the CDR3 DNA reads TGTGCCAGCAGTTTACTCCAGGGGGGGAGCAATCAGCCCCAGCATTTT. The encoded protein is CASSLLQGGSNQPQHF.

The V and J genes are TRBV5-4 and TRBJ2-2; TRBD1 matches at 7 bases. This CDR3 has 15 residues. Germline values: CDR1 SGHNT, CDR2 YYREEE (reference sequence). The V and J ends lost 3 bases and 2 bases, in that order; junction bases with no gene match: 4. CDR3 residues: CASSSGQTNTGELFF. The CDR3, as DNA: TGTGCCAGCAGCTCGGGACAGACAAACACCGGGGAGCTGTTTTTT.

A word on this clone: Within the sample, other DNA sequences also encode this same CDR3. The chain links TRBV5-6 to TRBJ1-5, with D perhaps matching TRBD1 (6 bases). Germline CDR1 is SGHDT and CDR2 is YYEEEE. The length of the CDR3 is 14 residues. V was pared by 0 bases and J by 6 bases, with 10 bases between. DNA for the CDR3: TGTGCCAGCAGCTTGGGGGGGGGCACTCAGCCCCAGCATTTT. Residues: CASSLGGGTQPQHF.

CDR3 DNA sequence: TGCGCCAGCAGCTTGTCTCCTAGCGGGAGTAGCGGGGCCTGGGAGCAGTACTTC. Encoded protein: CASSLSPSGSSGAWEQYF. V usage is TRBV5-1 and J usage is TRBJ2-7; 10 nucleotides align to TRBD2. This CDR3 has 18 amino acids. Losses at the gene ends were 1 base for V and 7 bases for J; bases not matched to a gene: 17. Germline CDR1 and CDR2: SGHRS and YFSETQ.

The chain couples TRBV4-3 to TRBJ1-5; D remains ambiguous. CDR1 is LGHNA and CDR2 is YSLEER in the germline V gene. V was shortened by 4 bases and J by 5 bases, with 18 bases between the two germline ends. The CDR3 is 16 residues long. The CDR3 reads CASSPEAGGGDQPQHF. CDR3 nucleotides: TGCGCCAGCAGCCCCGAGGCGGGAGGCGGCGATCAGCCCCAGCATTTT.

The V gene is TRBV5-4, the J gene TRBJ1-1, with TRBD1 matching over 7 bases. Trimming at V came to 5 bases and at J to 1 base, leaving 5 bases not matched to a gene. Germline V gene data show CDR1 as SGHNT and CDR2 as YYREEE (reference sequence). The CDR3 contains 14 residues. The CDR3 DNA reads TGTGCCAGCAGGAATCCAGGGGGGAACACTGAAGCTTTCTTT. Protein product: CASRNPGGNTEAFF. Using reference TRBV5-4 and TRBJ1-1 for the parts outside the CDR3, the full variable domain is ETGVTQSPTHLIKTRGQQVTLRCSSQSGHNTVSWYQQALGQGPQFIFQYYREEENGRGNFPPRFSGLQFPNYSSELNVNALELDDSALYLCASRNPGGNTEAFFGQGTRLTVV.

The chain employs TRBV18 and TRBJ2-2; 8 bases agree with TRBD1. Germline CDR1 reads KGHSH; CDR2 reads LQKENI. This CDR3 is 16 amino acids long. V shed 5 bases and J 4 bases; nucleotides not matched to a gene: 9. CDR3 in amino acids: CASSRQSTGGTGELFF. CDR3 nucleotide sequence: TGTGCCAGCTCAAGACAAAGCACAGGGGGCACCGGGGAGCTGTTTTTT.

The J gene is TRBJ1-1, the V gene TRBV28; D not resolved. Germline V gene sequence: CDR1 MDHEN, CDR2 SYDVKM. Deletions cut 6 bases from V and 5 bases from J, with 19 bases between. This CDR3 has 15 amino acids. CDR3 sequence: CASSPPPDEGTEAFF. The CDR3 DNA is TGTGCCAGCAGCCCCCCCCCGGACGAAGGGACTGAAGCTTTCTTT.